What follows is one T cell receptor beta chain and its context. This clonotype has ten or more counts. Its antigen is unknown. Base qualities were left out, and no much larger clone turns up one base away. The library came from PCR. The sequencer was an Illumina HiSeq 2500. TCR library preparation used molecular barcoding, with unique molecular identifiers applied to normalize quantification of the TCRbeta repertoire. TCRdb redid the processing of the public reads, applying fastp at Q25 and MiXCR, and retained in-frame beta chains. For every CDR3 protein sequence, its rows merge into one entry that carries the most common genes and DNA. Across this sample there are over 100,000 distinct CDR3 sequences, with 7.5% to 9.5% seen only once. The ten largest clonotypes hold less than 20% of the sample. This sample is drawn from a study of T-cell reconstitution after alpha-beta-depleted transplantation in children (dated by TCRdb to 2016 to 2017). The study in broad terms: T-cell immune reconstitution after TCRalphabeta/CD19-depleted allogeneic hematopoietic cell transplantation in children was quantitatively tracked in the study by means of TCR repertoire profiling. General conclusions and limits of the study: The apparently early recovery of alphabetaT-cell counts about two months after transplant reportedly depended on only several hundred rapidly expanded clones that came from non-depleted graft cells. In some patients, the high TCRbeta diversity seen at day 60 was put down to recipient T cells and intrathymic progenitors that had survived conditioning. Hyperexpanded clone frequencies declined over subsequent months; after one year, T-cell counts and TCRbeta diversity were mostly attributed to newly produced T cells.

This sample's treatment or condition label indicates: allogeneic hematopoietic cell transplantation with graft depleted of TCRalphabeta T cells and CD19 B cells. TCRalphabeta/CD19-depleted allogeneic hematopoietic cell grafts were given to the transplant recipients, all of whom were children. This material consisted of PBMCs, taken before TCRalphabeta/CD19-depleted stem cell transplant. This clonotype was sampled from a boy aged 2-9 years with acute lymphoblastic leukemia, due to receive a stem cell transplant.

The DNA reads TGTGCCAGCAGCGTAAAGCGGGCCTCCTACAATGAGCAGTTCTTC. It specifies CASSVKRASYNEQFF. The V gene is TRBV9 and the J gene is TRBJ2-1; the D gene is perhaps TRBD2, from 6 matching bases. CDR1 SGDLS and CDR2 YYNGEE were looked up in the germline V gene. The junction shows trimming of 1 base on V and 0 bases on J, plus 8 bases between the germline ends. Measured from the cysteine to the phenylalanine, the CDR3 is 15 residues long. The entry retains the CDR3 DNA only, 45 bases that are in frame from base 1.